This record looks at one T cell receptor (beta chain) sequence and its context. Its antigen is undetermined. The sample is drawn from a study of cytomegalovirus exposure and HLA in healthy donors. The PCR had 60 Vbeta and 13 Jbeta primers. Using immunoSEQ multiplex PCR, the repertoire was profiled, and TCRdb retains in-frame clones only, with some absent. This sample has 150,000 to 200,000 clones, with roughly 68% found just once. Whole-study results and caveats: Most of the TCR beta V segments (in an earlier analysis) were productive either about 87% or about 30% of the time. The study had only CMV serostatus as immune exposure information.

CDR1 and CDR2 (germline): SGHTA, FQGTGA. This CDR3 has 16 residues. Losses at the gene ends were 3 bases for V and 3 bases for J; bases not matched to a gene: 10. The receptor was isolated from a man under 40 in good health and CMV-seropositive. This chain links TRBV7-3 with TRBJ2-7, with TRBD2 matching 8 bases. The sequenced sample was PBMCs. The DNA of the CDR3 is TGTGCCAGCAGCTTGTGGCCGGGACTAGACAACTACGAGCAGTACTTC. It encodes CASSLWPGLDNYEQYF.